Listed below are T cell receptor beta chains from one sample, sequenced in a study of healthy donors' naive CD4 and CD8 T cells. One entry per CDR3 protein, called by TCRdb with MiXCR from the reads. The data contain 150,000 to 200,000 distinct CDR3 sequences, 65% to 75% of them seen just once; the ten biggest clones take up roughly 2.3%. The sequenced sample was naive CD4+ and CD8+ T cells sorted from blood, pooled from several donors. The receptor set was obtained from a pool of human donors in good health; the sample pools cells from several healthy donors. CDR3s include the opening cysteine and the closing phenylalanine or tryptophan.

TRBV29-1,CSVSDRRRGNEQFF
TRBV7-9,CASSLEAGIEAFF
TRBV5-4,CASSLVIGDGAFF
TRBV19,CASSIGQDTQYF
TRBV2,CASSESDYGYTF
TRBV6-1,CAGSAGRGTGELFF
TRBV5-5,CASSFERPYNEQFF
TRBV30,CAWSPKGQPLNTEAFF
TRBV28,CASSPRWGAPSNQPQHF
TRBV5-6,CASSLGSSGSTYGYTF
TRBV6-5,CASSYLTGLRREQYF
TRBV6-4,CASSNAGQGYNEQFF
TRBV11-2,CASSPYIGGGSYNEQFF
TRBV6-5,CASSYGGTSGDTQYF
TRBV27,CASSPGQATSYEQYF
TRBV6-5,CASSYGRLSGANVLTF
TRBV15,CATSREGQGIYEQYF
TRBV6-2/TRBV6-3,CASSYSQTLLNEQFF
TRBV4-1,CASSQKIGATGRMNTEAFF
TRBV14,CASSQVGKGLETQYF
TRBV20-1,CSASLLAGSYEQYF
TRBV20-1,CSAGDRAQWTQYF
TRBV14,CASSVGQVGNTIYF
TRBV7-8,CASSFGTSGRSEEQFF
TRBV21-1,CASSATPGQGDEQYF
TRBV19,CASSVSTGAAYEQYF
TRBV6-6,CASSYSTGGTYEQYF